The text below deals with one TCR beta chain. Measured with immunoSEQ multiplex PCR; TCRdb has only the in-frame clones, and not every one. The data hold 300,000 to 350,000 clones, with roughly 87% observed a single time. The data originate from a study of blood T cell repertoires in COVID-19. Overall study: The origin of the acute and convalescent COVID-19 samples was the United States, Italy and Spain. T cells, B-cell-depleted T cells, or PBMCs supplied cDNA or gDNA.

Trimming took off 2 bases at V and 7 bases at J, with 11 bases between the two ends. CDR3 length: 13 amino acids. In germline, CDR1 is MNHEY, CDR2 SVGAGI. Sequencing was carried out using peripheral blood. The sequence derives from a man between 18 and 35 years old with active or convalescent COVID-19. This chain connects TRBV6-5 to TRBJ1-1, with D perhaps matching TRBD1 (6 bases). For the CDR3, the DNA is TGTGCCAGCAGTTACCGGACAGTAGGTGAAGCTTTCTTT. Amino acids: CASSYRTVGEAFF.